This paragraph covers one TCR beta chain sequence. This sample is drawn from a study of OX40 agonist ivuxolimab in advanced cancers. Libraries were prepared by immunoSEQ multiplex PCR; TCRdb keeps only in-frame clonotypes and omits some of them. This sample has approximately 50,000 clones; around four fifths occur once, and the top ten carry about 2.7%. After removal of 3 bases from V and 6 bases from J, the junction contained 4 bases not matched to a gene. There are 13 residues in the CDR3. Germline CDR1 and CDR2: SGHDN and FVKESK. This receptor was identified in an adult with an advanced solid tumor such as melanoma, head and neck, liver or kidney cancer. The input for sequencing was CD4+ or CD8+ T cells sorted from blood, taken in a trial of the OX40 agonist ivuxolimab. The V gene is TRBV14, the J gene TRBJ1-2; 7 positions match TRBD1. CDR3 nucleotides: TGTGCCAGCAGCCATGGGACAGAAAATGGCTACACCTTC. This encodes CASSHGTENGYTF. Full variable domain (outside the CDR3, taken from reference TRBV14 and TRBJ1-2): EAGVTQFPSHSVIEKGQTVTLRCDPISGHDNLYWYRRVMGKEIKFLLHFVKESKQDESGMPNNRFLAERTGGTYSTLKVQPAELEDSGVYFCASSHGTENGYTFGSGTRLTVV.